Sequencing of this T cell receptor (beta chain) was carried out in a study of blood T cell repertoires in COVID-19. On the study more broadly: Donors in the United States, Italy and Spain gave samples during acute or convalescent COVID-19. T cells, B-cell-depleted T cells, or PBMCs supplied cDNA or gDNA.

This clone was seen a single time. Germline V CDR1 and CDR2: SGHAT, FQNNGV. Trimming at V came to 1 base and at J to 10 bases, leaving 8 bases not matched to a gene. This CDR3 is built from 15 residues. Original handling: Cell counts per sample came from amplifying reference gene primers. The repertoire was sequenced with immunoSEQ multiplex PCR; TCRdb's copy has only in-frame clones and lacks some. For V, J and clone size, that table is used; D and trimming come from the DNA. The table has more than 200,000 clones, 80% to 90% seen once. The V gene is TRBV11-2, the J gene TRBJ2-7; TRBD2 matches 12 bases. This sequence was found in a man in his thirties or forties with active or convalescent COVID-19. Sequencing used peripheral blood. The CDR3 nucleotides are TGTGCCAGCAGCTTAGCGAGGGGACTAGCGGGCGCACAGTACTTC. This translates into CASSLARGLAGAQYF.